The clone carrying this T cell receptor (beta chain) has ten or more counts. The sample comes from a study of response to subunit inactivated influenza vaccine. CDR3 length: 15 amino acids. With V trimmed by 7 bases and J by 1 base, 8 bases remained unmatched. Germline V CDR1 and CDR2: SGHVS, FQNEAQ. TCRdb redid the calling of the RT-PCR reads with MiXCR, one entry per CDR3 protein. Counted here are under 200,000 distinct CDR3 sequences, under 13% occurring once; the ten biggest clones make up approximately 13%. This receptor was obtained from a man aged 45 to 65 who received an inactivated influenza vaccine. The chain couples TRBV7-8 to TRBJ2-3, with 7 bases that match TRBD1. The sample consisted of non-naive T cells sorted from PBMCs, taken about 6 weeks after vaccination. The DNA for the CDR3 is TGTGCCAGCAAAGCAGGGGGAATGGGCACAGATACGCAGTATTTT. It translates to CASKAGGMGTDTQYF.